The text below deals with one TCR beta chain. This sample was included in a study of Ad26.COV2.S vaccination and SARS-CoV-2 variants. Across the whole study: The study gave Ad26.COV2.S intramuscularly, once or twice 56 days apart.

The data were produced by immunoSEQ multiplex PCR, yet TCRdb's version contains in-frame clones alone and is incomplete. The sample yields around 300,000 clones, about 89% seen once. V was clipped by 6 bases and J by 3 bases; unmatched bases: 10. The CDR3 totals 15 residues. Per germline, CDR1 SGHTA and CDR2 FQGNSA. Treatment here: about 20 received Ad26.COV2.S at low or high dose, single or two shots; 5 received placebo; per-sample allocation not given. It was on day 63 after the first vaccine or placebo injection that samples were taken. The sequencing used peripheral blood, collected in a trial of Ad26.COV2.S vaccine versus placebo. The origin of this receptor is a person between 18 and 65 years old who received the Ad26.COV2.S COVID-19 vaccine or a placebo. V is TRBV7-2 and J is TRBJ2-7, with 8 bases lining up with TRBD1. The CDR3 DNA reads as TGTGCCAGCAGGAACGCCGGGACAGGAGACTACGAGCAGTACTTC. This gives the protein CASRNAGTGDYEQYF.